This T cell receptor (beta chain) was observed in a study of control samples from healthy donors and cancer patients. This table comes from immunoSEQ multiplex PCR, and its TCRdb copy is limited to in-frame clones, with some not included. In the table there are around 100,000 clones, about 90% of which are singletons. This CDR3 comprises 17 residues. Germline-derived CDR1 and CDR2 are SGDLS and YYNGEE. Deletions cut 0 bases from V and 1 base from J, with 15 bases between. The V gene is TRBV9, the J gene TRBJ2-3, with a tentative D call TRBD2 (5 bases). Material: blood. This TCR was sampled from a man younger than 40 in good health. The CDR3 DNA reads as TGTGCCAGCAGCGTAGTAGGAGGTCTAGGCGGCACAGATACGCAGTATTTT. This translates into CASSVVGGLGGTDTQYF.